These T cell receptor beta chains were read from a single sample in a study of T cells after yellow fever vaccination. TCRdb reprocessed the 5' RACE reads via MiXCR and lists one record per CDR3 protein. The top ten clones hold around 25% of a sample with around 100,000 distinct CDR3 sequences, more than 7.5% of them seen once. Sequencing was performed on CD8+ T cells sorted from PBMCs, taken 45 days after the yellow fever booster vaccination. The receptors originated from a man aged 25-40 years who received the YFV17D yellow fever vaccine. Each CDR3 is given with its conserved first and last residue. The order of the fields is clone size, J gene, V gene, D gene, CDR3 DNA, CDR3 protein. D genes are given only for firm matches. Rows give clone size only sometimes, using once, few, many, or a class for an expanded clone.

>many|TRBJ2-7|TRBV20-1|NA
TGCAGTGCTAGAGTTCTGGGGAGCTACGAGCAGTACTTC
CSARVLGSYEQYF
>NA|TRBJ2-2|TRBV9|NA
TGTGCCAGCACGGTGGGCAGTTACACCCGGGAGCTGTTTTTT
CASTVGSYTRELFF
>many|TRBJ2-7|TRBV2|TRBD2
TGTGCCAGCAGCTGGACTAGCGGGGACCCTACGTTCGAGCAGTACTTC
CASSWTSGDPTFEQYF
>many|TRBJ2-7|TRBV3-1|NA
TGTGCCAGCAGCCAAGACCCAGAGAACGAGCAGTACTTC
CASSQDPENEQYF
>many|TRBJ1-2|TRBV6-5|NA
TGTGCCAGCAGTCCCGGGACGGACTATGGCTACACCTTC
CASSPGTDYGYTF
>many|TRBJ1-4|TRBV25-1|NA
TGTGCCAGCAGACCCGTAACTAATGAAAAACTGTTTTTT
CASRPVTNEKLFF
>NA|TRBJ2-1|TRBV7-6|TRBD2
TGTGCCAGCAGCCCGGGACTAGAAGACAATGAGCAGTTCTTC
CASSPGLEDNEQFF
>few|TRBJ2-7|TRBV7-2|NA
TGTGCCAGCAGCTTGGGGACCCCCGGCGACGAGCAGTACTTC
CASSLGTPGDEQYF
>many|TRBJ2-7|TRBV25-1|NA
TGTGCCAGCAGTGGCCATCCCAGCTTCAGGTTCCACGAGCAGTACTTC
CASSGHPSFRFHEQYF
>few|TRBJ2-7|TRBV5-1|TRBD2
TGCGCCATCTCGCTGGGAGGGCGCAACTACGAGCAGTACTTC
CAISLGGRNYEQYF
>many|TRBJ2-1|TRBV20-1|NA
TGCAGTGCTAGAGATGAGCGGTTCCACTACAATGAGCAGTTCTTC
CSARDERFHYNEQFF
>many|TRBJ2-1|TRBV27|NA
TGTGCCAGCAATTTACGGGGCTCCTACAATGAGCAGTTCTTC
CASNLRGSYNEQFF
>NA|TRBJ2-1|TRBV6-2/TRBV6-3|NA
TGTGCCAGCCGACTGGACTGGAGCTCCTACAATGAGCAGTTCTTC
CASRLDWSSYNEQFF
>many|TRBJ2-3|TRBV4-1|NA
TGCGCCAGCACCACTACCATCCTTGACGGGATCGGGGAGGATACGCAGTATTTT
CASTTTILDGIGEDTQYF
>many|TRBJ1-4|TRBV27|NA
TGTGCCAGCAGTTTTCAGCTTTCAACTAATGAAAAACTGTTTTTT
CASSFQLSTNEKLFF
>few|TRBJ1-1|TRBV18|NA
TGTGCCAGCTCACTCCCCTGGACAGCCATGAACACTGAAGCTTTCTTT
CASSLPWTAMNTEAFF
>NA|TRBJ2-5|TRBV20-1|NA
TGCAGTGCTAGAAAGGGACTTCAAGAGACCCAGTACTTC
CSARKGLQETQYF
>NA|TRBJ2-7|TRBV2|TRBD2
TGTGCCAGCGCGGGAGGGACGATCTACGAGCAGTACTTC
CASAGGTIYEQYF
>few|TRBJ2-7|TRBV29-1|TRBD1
TGCAGCGTTCTAGGGGGCGGTGAGCAGTACTTC
CSVLGGGEQYF
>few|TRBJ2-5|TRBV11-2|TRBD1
TGTGCCAGCAGCCCAGACAGGGGAGGAGAGACCCAGTACTTC
CASSPDRGGETQYF
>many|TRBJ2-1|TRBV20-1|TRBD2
TGCAGTGCGACGGGACTAGCGGACAATGAGCAGTTCTTC
CSATGLADNEQFF
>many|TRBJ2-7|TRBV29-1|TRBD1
TGCAGCGTTGAATCCCGGGACAGGGGCTTCTACGAGCAGTACTTC
CSVESRDRGFYEQYF
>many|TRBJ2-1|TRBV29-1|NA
TGCAGCGTTGTCCAAAGTGGGAGGACCTACAATGAGCAGTTCTTC
CSVVQSGRTYNEQFF
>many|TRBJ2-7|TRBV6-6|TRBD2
TGTGCCAACGGAGCGGGACCGTACGAGCAGTACTTC
CANGAGPYEQYF
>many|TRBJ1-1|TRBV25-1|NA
TGTGCCAGCAGTGAATGGGGGGGCACTGAAGCTTTCTTT
CASSEWGGTEAFF
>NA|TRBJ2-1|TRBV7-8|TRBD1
TGTGCCAGCAGCTCAAGGGACAGGGGCTACAATGAGCAGTTCTTC
CASSSRDRGYNEQFF
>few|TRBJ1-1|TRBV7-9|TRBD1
TGTGCCAGCACCCAGAGCGGACAGGGGAACACTGAAGCTTTCTTT
CASTQSGQGNTEAFF
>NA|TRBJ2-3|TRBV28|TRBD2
TGTGCCAGCAGTTCCTTGACACTAGCGGGAGGGCCAGATACGCAGTATTTT
CASSSLTLAGGPDTQYF
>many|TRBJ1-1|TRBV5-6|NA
TGTGCCAGCAGCTTGGGTGGGTTTGCGAACACTGAAGCTTTCTTT
CASSLGGFANTEAFF
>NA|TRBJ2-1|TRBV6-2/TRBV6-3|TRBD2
TGTGCCAGCAGTTACACTGCGGGAGTCTCGGATGAGCAGTTCTTC
CASSYTAGVSDEQFF
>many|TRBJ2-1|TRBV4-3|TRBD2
TGCGCCAGCAGCCAGGGACTAGCGGTCTACAATGAGCAGTTCTTC
CASSQGLAVYNEQFF
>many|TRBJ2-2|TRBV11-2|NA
TGTGCCAGCAGCTTCGGAGCATCAGAACCCCTCAGCTCCGGGGTCCCCGGGGAGCTGTTTTTT
CASSFGASEPLSSGVPGELFF
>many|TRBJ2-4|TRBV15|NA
TGTGCCCTAGGGACCCTCAAAAACATTCAGTACTTC
CALGTLKNIQYF